This T cell receptor beta chain was recovered during a study of blood T cells in healthy people across ages. The CDR3 totals 13 residues. Per germline, CDR1 DFQATT and CDR2 SNEGSKA (reference sequence). Sample-barcoded 5' priming and a J-beta primer mix drove a second PCR of 7 to 11 cycles. TCRdb independently ran MiXCR on the 5' RACE reads; one entry per CDR3 protein. The data contain nearly 800,000 distinct CDR3 sequences, roughly 25% of them singletons. This same sample was also taken into another study, of T cells of mothers and their children.

Sequenced material: blood. The sequence derives from a boy younger than 18 in good health. This sequence joins TRBV20-1 and TRBJ2-5, with D maybe TRBD1 (6 bases). The J call is uncertain, as TRBJ2-7 better fits the DNA end. CDR3 protein: CSVPAGALHEQYF. The CDR3 DNA follows: TGCAGTGTCCCGGCAGGGGCGCTCCACGAGCAGTACTTC.